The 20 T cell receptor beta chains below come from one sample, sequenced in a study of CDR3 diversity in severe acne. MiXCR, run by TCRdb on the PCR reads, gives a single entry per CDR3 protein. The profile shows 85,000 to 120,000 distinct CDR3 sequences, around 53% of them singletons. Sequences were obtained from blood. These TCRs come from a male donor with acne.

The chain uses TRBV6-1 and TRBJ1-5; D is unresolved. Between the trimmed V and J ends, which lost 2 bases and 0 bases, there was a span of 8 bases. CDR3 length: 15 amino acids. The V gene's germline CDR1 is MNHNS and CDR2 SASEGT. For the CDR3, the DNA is TGTGCCAGCAGTGAATCGGGGTATAGCAATCAGCCCCAGCATTTT. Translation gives CASSESGYSNQPQHF.

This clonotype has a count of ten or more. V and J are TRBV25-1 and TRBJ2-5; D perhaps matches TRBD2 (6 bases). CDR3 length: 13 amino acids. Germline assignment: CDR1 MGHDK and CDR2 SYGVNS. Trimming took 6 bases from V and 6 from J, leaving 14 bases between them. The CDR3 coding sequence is TGTGCCAGCAGCCCCGGGGACTTACAGACCCAGTACTTC. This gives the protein CASSPGDLQTQYF.

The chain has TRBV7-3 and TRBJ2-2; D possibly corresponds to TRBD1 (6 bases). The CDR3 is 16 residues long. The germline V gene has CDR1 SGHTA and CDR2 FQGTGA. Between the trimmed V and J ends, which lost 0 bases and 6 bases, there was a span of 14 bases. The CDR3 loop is CASSLTPGQGAGELFF. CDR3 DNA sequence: TGTGCCAGCAGCTTAACCCCGGGACAAGGAGCCGGGGAGCTGTTTTTT.

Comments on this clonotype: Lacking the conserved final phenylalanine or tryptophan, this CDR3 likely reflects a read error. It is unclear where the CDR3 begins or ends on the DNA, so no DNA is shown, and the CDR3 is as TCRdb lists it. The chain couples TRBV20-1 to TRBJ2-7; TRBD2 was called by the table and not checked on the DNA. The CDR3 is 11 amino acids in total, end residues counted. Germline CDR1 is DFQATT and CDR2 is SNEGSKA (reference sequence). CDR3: CSARGLAGDEA.

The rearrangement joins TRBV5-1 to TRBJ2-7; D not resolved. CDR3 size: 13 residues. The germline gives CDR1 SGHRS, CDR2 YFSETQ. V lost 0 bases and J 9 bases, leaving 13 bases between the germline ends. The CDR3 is CASSLGYLVVQYF. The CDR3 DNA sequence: TGCGCCAGCAGCTTGGGATATCTTGTAGTGCAGTACTTC.

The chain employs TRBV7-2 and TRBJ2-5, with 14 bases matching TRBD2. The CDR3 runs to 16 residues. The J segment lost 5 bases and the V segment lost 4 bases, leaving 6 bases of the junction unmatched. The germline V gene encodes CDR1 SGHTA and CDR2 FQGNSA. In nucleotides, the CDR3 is TGTGCCAGCAGCTCTAGGACTAGCGGGGGGTTGGAGACCCAGTACTTC. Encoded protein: CASSSRTSGGLETQYF.

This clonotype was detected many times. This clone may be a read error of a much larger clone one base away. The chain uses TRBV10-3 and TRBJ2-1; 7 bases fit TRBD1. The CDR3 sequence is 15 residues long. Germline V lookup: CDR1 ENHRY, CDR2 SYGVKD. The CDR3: CTISESGGSYNEQFF. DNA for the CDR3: TGTACCATCAGTGAGTCAGGGGGCTCCTACAATGAGCAGTTCTTC.

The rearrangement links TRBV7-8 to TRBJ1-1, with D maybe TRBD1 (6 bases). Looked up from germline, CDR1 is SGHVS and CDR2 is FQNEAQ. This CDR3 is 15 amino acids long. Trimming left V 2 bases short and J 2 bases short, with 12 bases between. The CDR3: CASSLSPGANTEAFF. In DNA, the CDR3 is TGTGCCAGCAGCTTAAGTCCAGGGGCTAACACTGAAGCTTTCTTT.

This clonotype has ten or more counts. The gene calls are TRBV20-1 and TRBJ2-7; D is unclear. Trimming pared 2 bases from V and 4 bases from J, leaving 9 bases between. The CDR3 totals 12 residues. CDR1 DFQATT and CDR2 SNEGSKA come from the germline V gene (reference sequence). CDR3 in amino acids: CSARILGYEQYV. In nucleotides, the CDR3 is TGCAGTGCTAGAATTTTGGGATACGAGCAGTACGTC.

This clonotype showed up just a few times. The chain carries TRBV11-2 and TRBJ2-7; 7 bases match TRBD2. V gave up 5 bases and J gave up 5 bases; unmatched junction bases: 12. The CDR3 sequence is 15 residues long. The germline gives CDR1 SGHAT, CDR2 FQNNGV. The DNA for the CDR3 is TGTGCCAGCAGCATACGTGGTGGCGGGAGCGACGAGCAGTACTTC. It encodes CASSIRGGGSDEQYF.

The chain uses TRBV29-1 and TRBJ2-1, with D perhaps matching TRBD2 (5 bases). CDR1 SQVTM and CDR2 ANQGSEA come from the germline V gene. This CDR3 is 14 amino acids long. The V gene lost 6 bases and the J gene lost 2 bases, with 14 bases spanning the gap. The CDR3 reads CSVLRDPPYNEQFF. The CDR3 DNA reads TGCAGCGTACTCCGGGATCCTCCCTACAATGAGCAGTTCTTC.

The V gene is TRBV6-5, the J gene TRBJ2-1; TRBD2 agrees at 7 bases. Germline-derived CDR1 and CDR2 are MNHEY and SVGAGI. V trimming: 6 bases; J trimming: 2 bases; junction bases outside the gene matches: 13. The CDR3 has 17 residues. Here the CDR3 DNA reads TGTGCCAGCAGCCGAGCACGTCGGAGCGGGACCTACAATGAGCAGTTCTTC. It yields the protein CASSRARRSGTYNEQFF.

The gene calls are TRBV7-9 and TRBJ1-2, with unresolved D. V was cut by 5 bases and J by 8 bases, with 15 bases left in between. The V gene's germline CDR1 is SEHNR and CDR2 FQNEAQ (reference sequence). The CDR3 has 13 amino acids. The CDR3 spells CASSLGRAWGYTF. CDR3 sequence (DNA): TGTGCCAGCAGCCTAGGAAGGGCCTGGGGCTACACCTTC.

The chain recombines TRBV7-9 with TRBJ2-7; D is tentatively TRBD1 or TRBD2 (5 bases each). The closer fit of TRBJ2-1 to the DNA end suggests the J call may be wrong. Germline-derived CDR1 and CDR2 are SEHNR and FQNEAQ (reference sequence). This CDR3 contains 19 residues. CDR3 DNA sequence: TGTGCCAGCAGCTTACCCGGGACCGAGCACGCCAGCTCCTACAATGAGCAGTTCTTC. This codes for CASSLPGTEHASSYNEQFF.

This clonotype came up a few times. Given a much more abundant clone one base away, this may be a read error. The CDR3 sequence is CASSLRGQGAYEQYF. CDR3 DNA: TGTGCCAGCAGCTTACGCGGACAGGGAGCCTACGAGCAGTACTTC. This rearrangement joins TRBV11-2 to TRBJ2-7; TRBD1 matches at 8 bases. This CDR3 spans 15 amino acids. Germline-derived CDR1 and CDR2 are SGHAT and FQNNGV. J lost 2 bases, V lost 2 bases, and 5 bases had no gene match.

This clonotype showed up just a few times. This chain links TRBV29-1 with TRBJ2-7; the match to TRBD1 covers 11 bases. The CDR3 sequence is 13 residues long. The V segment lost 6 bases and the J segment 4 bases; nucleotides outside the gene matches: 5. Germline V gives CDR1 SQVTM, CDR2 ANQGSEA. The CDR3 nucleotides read TGCAGCGTGGGACAGGGGGTGACTTACGAGCAGTACTTC. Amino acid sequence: CSVGQGVTYEQYF.

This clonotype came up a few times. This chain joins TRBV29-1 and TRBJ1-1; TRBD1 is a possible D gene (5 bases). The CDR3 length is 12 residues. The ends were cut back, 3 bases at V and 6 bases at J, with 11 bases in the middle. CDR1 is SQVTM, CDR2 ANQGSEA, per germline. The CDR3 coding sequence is TGCAGCGTTGACAGGGACGTCGCTGAAGCTTTCTTT. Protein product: CSVDRDVAEAFF.

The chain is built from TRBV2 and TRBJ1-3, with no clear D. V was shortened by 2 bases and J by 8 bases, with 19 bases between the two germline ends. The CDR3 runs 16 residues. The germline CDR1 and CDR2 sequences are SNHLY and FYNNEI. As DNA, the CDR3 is TGTGCCAGCAGTGAACCTGTAGACGGTCCGAGGGACACCATATATTTT. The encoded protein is CASSEPVDGPRDTIYF.

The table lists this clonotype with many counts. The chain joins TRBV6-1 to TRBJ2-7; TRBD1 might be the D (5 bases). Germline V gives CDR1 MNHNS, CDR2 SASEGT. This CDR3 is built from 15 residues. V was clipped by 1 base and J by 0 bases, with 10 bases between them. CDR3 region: CASSEGTPSSYEQYF. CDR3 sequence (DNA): TGTGCCAGCAGTGAAGGGACACCCAGCTCCTACGAGCAGTACTTC.

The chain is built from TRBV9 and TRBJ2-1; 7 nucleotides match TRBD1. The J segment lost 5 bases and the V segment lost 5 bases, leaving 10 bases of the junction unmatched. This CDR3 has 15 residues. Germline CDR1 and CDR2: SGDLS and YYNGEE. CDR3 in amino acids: CASSIYRGPNNEQFF. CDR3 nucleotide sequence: TGTGCCAGCAGTATATACAGGGGACCGAACAATGAGCAGTTCTTC.